This T cell receptor (beta chain) stems from a study of T cells after yellow fever vaccination. TCRdb called the 5' RACE reads again in MiXCR, with one record for every CDR3 protein. Of about 150,000 distinct CDR3 sequences in the sample, approximately 6.6% were seen once. This clonotype was seen many times. Its antigen is unknown. The CDR3 has 15 amino acids. J was trimmed by 3 bases and V by 2 bases; bases with no gene match: 1. Notes on the study in general: Contaminants from the bulk population, in the form of abundant clonotypes, could be found in FACS-sorted repertoires. A limited proportion of clonotypes was detected within both the CD4 and CD8 compartments.

V usage is TRBV12-3 or TRBV12-4 and J usage is TRBJ2-1; 10 bases fit TRBD1. The receptor comes from a man younger than 40 who received the YFV17D yellow fever vaccine. Material: CD4+ T cells sorted from PBMCs, obtained 10 days after the yellow fever booster vaccination. The CDR3 region is CASSLRDRGYNEQFF. The CDR3 nucleotides are TGTGCCAGCAGTTTAAGGGACAGGGGCTACAATGAGCAGTTCTTC.